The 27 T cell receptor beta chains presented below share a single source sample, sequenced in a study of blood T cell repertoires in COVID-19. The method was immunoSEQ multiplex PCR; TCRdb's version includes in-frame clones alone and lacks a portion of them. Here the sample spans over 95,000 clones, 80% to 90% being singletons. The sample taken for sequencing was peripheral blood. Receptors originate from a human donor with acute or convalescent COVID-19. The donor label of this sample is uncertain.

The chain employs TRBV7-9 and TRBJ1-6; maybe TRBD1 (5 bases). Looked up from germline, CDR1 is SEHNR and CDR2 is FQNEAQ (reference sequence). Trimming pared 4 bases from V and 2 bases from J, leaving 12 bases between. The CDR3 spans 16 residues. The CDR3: CASSWGGGAYNSPLHF. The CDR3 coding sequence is TGTGCCAGCAGCTGGGGCGGGGGTGCCTATAATTCACCCCTCCACTTT.

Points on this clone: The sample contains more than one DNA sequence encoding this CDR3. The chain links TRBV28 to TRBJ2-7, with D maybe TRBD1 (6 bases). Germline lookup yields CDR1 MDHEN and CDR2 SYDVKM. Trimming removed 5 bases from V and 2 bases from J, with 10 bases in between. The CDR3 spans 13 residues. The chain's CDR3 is CASSPTGTYEQYF. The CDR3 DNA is TGTGCCAGCAGTCCAACAGGGACCTACGAGCAGTACTTC. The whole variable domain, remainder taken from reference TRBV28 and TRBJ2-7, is DVKVTQSSRYLVKRTGEKVFLECVQDMDHENMFWYRQDPGLGLRLIYFSYDVKMKEKGDIPEGYSVSREKKERFSLILESASTNQTSMYLCASSPTGTYEQYFGPGTRLTVT.

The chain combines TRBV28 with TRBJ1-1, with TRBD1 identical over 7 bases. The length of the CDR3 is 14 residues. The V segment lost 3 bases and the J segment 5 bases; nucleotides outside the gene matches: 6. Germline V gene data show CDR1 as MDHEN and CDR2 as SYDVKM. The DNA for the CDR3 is TGTGCCAGCAGTTTTATCAGGGGGGAAACTGAAGCTTTCTTT. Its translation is CASSFIRGETEAFF. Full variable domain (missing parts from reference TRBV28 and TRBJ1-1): DVKVTQSSRYLVKRTGEKVFLECVQDMDHENMFWYRQDPGLGLRLIYFSYDVKMKEKGDIPEGYSVSREKKERFSLILESASTNQTSMYLCASSFIRGETEAFFGQGTRLTVV.

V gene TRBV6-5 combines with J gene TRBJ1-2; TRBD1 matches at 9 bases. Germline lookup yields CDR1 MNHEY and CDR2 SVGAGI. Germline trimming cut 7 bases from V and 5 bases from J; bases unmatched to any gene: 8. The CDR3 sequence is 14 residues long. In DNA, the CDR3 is TGTGCCAGCAAACCGGGACAGGGAACATATGGCTACACCTTC. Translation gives CASKPGQGTYGYTF.

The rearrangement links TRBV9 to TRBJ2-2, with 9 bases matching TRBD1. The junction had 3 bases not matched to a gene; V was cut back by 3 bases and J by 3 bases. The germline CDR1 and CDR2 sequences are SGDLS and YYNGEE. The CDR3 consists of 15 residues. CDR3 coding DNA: TGTGCCAGCAGCGCACAGGGGGCCGACACCGGGGAGCTGTTTTTT. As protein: CASSAQGADTGELFF.

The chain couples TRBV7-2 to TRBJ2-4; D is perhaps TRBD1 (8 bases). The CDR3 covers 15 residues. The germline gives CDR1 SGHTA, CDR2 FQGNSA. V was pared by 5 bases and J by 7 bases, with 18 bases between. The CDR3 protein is CASSIQDREGNIQYF. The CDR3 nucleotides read TGTGCCAGCAGCATCCAGGACAGGGAGGGGAACATTCAGTACTTC.

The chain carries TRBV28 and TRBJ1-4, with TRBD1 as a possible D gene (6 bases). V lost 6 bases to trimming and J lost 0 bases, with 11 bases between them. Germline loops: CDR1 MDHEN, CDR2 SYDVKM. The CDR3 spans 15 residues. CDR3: CASSSRGPTNEKLFF. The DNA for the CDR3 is TGTGCCAGCAGCTCCAGGGGACCAACTAATGAAAAACTGTTTTTT.

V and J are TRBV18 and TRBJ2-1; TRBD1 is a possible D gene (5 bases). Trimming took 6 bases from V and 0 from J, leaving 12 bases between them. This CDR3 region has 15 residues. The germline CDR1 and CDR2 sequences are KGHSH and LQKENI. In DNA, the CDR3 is TGTGCCAGCTCCCAACAGGAGAGCTCCTACAATGAGCAGTTCTTC. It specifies CASSQQESSYNEQFF.

The chain's CDR3 is CASSYQQGDQPQHF. The CDR3 nucleotides are TGTGCCAGCAGTTACCAACAGGGAGATCAGCCCCAGCATTTT. The chain couples TRBV6-5 to TRBJ1-5; D is possibly TRBD1 (6 bases). CDR3 length: 14 residues. The germline CDR1 and CDR2 sequences are MNHEY and SVGAGI. The V end was cut by 2 bases, the J end by 5 bases, with 10 bases between.

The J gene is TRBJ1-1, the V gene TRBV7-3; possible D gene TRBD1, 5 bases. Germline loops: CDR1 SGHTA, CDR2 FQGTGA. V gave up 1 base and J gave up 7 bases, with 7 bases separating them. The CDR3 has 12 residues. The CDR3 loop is CASSLIGGEAFF. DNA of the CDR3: TGTGCCAGCAGCTTAATCGGGGGTGAAGCTTTCTTT. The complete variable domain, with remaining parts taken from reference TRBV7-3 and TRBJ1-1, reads GAGVSQTPSNKVTEKGKYVELRCDPISGHTALYWYRQSLGQGPEFLIYFQGTGAADDSGLPNDRFFAVRPEGSVSTLKIQRTERGDSAVYLCASSLIGGEAFFGQGTRLTVV.

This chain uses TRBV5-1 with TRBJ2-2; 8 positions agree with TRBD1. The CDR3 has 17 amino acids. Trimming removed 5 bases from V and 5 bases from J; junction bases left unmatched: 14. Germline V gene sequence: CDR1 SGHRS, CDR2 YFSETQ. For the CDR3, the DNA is TGCGCCAGCAGTAAGGTCCCGACAGGGGTTGGAACCGGGGAGCTGTTTTTT. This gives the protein CASSKVPTGVGTGELFF.

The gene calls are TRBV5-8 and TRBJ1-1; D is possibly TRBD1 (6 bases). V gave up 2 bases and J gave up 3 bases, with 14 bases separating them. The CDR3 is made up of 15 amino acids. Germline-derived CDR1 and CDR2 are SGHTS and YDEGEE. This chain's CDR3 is CASSFLSGHHTEAFF. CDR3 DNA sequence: TGTGCCAGCAGCTTTTTATCGGGACATCACACTGAAGCTTTCTTT.

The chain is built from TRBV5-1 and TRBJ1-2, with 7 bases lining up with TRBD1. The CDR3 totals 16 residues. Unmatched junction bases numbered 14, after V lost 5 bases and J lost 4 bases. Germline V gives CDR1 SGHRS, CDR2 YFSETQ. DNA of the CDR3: TGCGCCAGCAGAGATGGAGCCGGGACAGATATCTATGGCTACACCTTC. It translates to CASRDGAGTDIYGYTF.

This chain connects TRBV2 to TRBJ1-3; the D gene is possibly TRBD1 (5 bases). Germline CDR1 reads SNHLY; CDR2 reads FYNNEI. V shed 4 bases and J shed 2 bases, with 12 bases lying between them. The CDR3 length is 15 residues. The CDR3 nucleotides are TGTGCCAGCAGTGTTGGGAGGGGACCTGGAAACACCATATATTTT. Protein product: CASSVGRGPGNTIYF.

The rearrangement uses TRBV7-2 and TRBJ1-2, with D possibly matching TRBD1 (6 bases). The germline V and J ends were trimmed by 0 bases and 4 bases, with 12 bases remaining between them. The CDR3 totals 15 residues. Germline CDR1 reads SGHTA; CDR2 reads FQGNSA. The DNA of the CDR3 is TGTGCCAGCAGCTTAGCGCCACAGGGCGGCTATGGCTACACCTTC. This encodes CASSLAPQGGYGYTF.

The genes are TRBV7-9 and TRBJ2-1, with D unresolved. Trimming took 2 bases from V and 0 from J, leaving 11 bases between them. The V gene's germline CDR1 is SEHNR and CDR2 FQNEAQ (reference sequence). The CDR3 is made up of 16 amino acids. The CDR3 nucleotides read TGTGCCAGCAGCTTACCCGGTGACACCTCCTACAATGAGCAGTTCTTC. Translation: CASSLPGDTSYNEQFF.

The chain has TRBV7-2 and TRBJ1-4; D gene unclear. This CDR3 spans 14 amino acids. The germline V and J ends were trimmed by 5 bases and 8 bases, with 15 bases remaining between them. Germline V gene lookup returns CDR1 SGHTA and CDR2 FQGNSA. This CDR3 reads CASSPAGVQEKLFF. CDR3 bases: TGTGCCAGCAGCCCCGCCGGGGTACAGGAAAAACTGTTTTTT.

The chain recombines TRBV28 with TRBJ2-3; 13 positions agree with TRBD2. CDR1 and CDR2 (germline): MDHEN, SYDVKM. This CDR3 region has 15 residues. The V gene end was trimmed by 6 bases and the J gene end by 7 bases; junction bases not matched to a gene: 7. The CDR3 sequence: CASSPPGLAGYTQYF. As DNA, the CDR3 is TGTGCCAGCAGCCCACCGGGACTAGCGGGGTATACGCAGTATTTT.

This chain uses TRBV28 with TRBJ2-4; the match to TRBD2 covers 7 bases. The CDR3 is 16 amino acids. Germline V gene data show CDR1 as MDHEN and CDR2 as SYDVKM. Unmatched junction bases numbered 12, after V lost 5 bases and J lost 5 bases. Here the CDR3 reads CASSTTGGVPQNIQYF. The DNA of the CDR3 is TGTGCCAGCAGTACGACGGGAGGCGTCCCCCAAAACATTCAGTACTTC.

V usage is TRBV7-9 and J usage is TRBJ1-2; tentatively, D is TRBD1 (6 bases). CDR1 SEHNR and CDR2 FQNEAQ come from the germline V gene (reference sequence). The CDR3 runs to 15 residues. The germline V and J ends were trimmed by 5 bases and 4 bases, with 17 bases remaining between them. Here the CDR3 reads CASSPLGQGSYGYTF. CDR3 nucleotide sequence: TGTGCCAGCAGCCCCCTCGGCCAGGGGTCCTATGGCTACACCTTC.

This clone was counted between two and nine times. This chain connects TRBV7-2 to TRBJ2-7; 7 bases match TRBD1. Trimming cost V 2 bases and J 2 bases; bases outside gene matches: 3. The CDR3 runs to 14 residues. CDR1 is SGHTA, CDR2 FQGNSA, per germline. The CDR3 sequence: CASSLYGTAYEQYF. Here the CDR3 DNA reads TGTGCCAGCAGCTTATACGGGACAGCCTACGAGCAGTACTTC.

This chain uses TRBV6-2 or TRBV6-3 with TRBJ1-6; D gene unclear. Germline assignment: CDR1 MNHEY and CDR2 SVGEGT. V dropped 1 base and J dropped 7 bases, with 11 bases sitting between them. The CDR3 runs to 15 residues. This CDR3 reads CASSYFRYGNSPLHF. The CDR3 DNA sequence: TGTGCCAGCAGTTACTTTCGTTACGGGAATTCACCCCTCCACTTT.

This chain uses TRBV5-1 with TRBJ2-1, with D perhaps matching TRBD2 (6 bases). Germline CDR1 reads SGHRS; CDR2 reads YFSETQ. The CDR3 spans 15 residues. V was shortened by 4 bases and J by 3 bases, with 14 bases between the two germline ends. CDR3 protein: CASSQTSEGYNEQFF. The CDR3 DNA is TGCGCCAGCAGCCAGACTAGTGAAGGCTACAATGAGCAGTTCTTC.

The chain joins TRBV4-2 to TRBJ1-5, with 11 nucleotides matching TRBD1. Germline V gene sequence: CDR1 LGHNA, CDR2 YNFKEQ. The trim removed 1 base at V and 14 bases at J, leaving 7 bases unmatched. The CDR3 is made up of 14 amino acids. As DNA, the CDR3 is TGTGCCAGCAGCCAAGTGGGGGACAGGGGGTTTGAGCATTTT. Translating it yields CASSQVGDRGFEHF.

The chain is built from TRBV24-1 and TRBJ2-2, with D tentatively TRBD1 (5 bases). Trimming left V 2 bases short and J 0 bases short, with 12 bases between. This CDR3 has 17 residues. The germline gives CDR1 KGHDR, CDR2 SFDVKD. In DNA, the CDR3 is TGTGCCACCAGTGATTCGACAGCCTACGCGAACACCGGGGAGCTGTTTTTT. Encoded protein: CATSDSTAYANTGELFF.

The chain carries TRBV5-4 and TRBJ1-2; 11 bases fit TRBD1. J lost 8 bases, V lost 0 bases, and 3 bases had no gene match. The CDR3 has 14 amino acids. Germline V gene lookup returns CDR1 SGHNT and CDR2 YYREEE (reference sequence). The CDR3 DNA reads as TGTGCCAGCAGCTTGGGGACAGGGGGCGGAGGCTACACCTTC. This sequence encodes CASSLGTGGGGYTF.

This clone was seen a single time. Here the CDR3 DNA reads TGTGCCATCAGTGAGTCGGCTCACCGCACCGGGGAGCTGTTTTTT. This encodes CAISESAHRTGELFF. The chain carries TRBV10-3 and TRBJ2-2; D is undetermined. The CDR3 sequence is 15 residues long. Deletions cut 0 bases from V and 4 bases from J, with 9 bases between. From germline, CDR1 is ENHRY and CDR2 SYGVKD.